This T cell receptor beta chain was identified in a study of control samples from healthy donors and cancer patients. Clones were read by immunoSEQ multiplex PCR, and TCRdb kept only the in-frame ones, dropping some. The table has 65,000 to 80,000 clones, roughly 90% seen once; the top ten hold 1.9%. CDR1 LNHDA and CDR2 SQIVND come from the germline V gene (reference sequence). V was trimmed by 8 bases and J by 0 bases, leaving 12 bases between them. The CDR3 spans 14 residues. Sequencing was done on a sample of PBMCs. This TCR was sampled from a woman in her fifties or sixties with head and neck cancer. The chain recombines TRBV19 with TRBJ2-3; D ambiguous. As DNA, the CDR3 is TGTGCCAGTGGCCAGGTCGCTAGCACAGATACGCAGTATTTT. Translating gives CASGQVASTDTQYF.